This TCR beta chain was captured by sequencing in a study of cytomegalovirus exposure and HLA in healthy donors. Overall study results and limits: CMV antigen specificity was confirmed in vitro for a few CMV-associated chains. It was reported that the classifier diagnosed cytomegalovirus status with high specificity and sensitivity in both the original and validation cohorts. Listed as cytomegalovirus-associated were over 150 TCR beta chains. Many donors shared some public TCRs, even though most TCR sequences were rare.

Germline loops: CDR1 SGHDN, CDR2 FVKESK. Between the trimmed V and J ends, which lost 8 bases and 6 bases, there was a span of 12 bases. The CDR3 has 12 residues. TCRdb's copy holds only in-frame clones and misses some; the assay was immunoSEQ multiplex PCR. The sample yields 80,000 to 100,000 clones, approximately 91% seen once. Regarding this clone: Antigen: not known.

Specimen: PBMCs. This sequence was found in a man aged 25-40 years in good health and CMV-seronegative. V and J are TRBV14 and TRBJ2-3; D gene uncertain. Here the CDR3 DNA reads TGTGCCAGCGAAGAAGAGAGGGATACGCAGTATTTT. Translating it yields CASEEERDTQYF.